The 6 T cell receptor beta chains reported below all come from one sample, sequenced in a study of immune evolution from preneoplasia to lung adenocarcinoma. Measured with immunoSEQ multiplex PCR; TCRdb has only the in-frame clones, and not every one. The sample lists around 39,000 clones, 74% occurring once. The sequencing input was FFPE invasive lung adenocarcinoma tissue. The receptors shown here come from a person in their sixties or seventies with lung adenocarcinoma.

For the CDR3, the DNA is TGTGCCAGTAGTAGGAGCGCCGTCTCCTACGAGCAGTACTTC. Translating gives CASSRSAVSYEQYF. The V call is TRBV19, the J call TRBJ2-7; D is ambiguous. V was clipped by 4 bases and J by 0 bases, with 10 bases between them. The germline CDR1 and CDR2 sequences are LNHDA and SQIVND (reference sequence). The CDR3 length is 14 residues.

The chain carries TRBV6-6 and TRBJ2-7; 9 positions agree with TRBD1. CDR3 length: 16 amino acids. Germline trimming cut 5 bases from V and 0 bases from J; bases unmatched to any gene: 8. The germline CDR1 and CDR2 sequences are MNHNY and SVGAGI (reference sequence). DNA for the CDR3: TGTGCCAGCAGTCTAGGGACAGGGATCACCTCCTACGAGCAGTACTTC. Protein: CASSLGTGITSYEQYF.

This clone was detected once. The chain carries TRBV5-1 and TRBJ2-5, with 11 bases that match TRBD2. The CDR3 extends over 19 amino acids. Germline CDR1 reads SGHRS; CDR2 reads YFSETQ. V shed 2 bases, J shed 3 bases, and the junction held 15 bases outside the gene matches. Here the CDR3 DNA reads TGCGCCAGCAGCTTAATTCAGGGTCGGGCTAGCGGGAGGAAAGAGACCCAGTACTTC. Amino acid sequence: CASSLIQGRASGRKETQYF.

The V and J genes are TRBV7-6 and TRBJ1-4, with 7 bases lining up with TRBD1. Germline CDR1 reads SGHVS; CDR2 reads FNYEAQ. V shed 2 bases and J 8 bases; nucleotides not matched to a gene: 5. The CDR3 length is 14 residues. The CDR3 loop is CASSLTGVGEKLFF. DNA of the CDR3: TGTGCCAGCAGCTTAACAGGGGTTGGGGAAAAACTGTTTTTT. Together with reference TRBV7-6 and TRBJ1-4, the CDR3 gives the full variable domain: GAGVSQSPRYKVTKRGQDVALRCDPISGHVSLYWYRQALGQGPEFLTYFNYEAQQDKSGLPNDRFSAERPEGSISTLTIQRTEQRDSAMYRCASSLTGVGEKLFFGSGTQLSVL.

The rearrangement uses TRBV28 and TRBJ1-2; unclear D gene. Trimming cost V 7 bases and J 2 bases, with 11 bases left between them. Germline V lookup: CDR1 MDHEN, CDR2 SYDVKM. The CDR3 length is 13 residues. The DNA of the CDR3 is TGTGCCAGCAATAGTGGGGTAAACTATGGCTACACCTTC. It codes for CASNSGVNYGYTF.

V is TRBV18 and J is TRBJ2-3; D remains ambiguous. V was cut by 6 bases and J by 4 bases, with 5 bases left in between. CDR3 length: 11 residues. Per germline, CDR1 KGHSH and CDR2 LQKENI. CDR3 nucleotides: TGTGCCAGCTCCGAGGCAGATACGCAGTATTTT. Its protein product is CASSEADTQYF.